The 9 T cell receptor beta chains below were found in one sample sequenced in a study of response to subunit inactivated influenza vaccine. TCRdb re-derived calls from the RT-PCR reads in MiXCR, one entry per CDR3 protein. The table has fewer than 800,000 distinct CDR3 sequences, around 14% seen once; the top ten hold around a tenth. The sequenced sample was PBMCs from blood, obtained 11 to 12 days after vaccination. Receptor source: a man aged 45-65 years who received an inactivated influenza vaccine.

The V gene is TRBV20-1, the J gene TRBJ1-5, with D perhaps TRBD1 (5 bases). V gave up 5 bases and J gave up 4 bases, with 12 bases separating them. Per the germline V gene, CDR1 is DFQATT and CDR2 is SNEGSKA (reference sequence). The CDR3 loop spans 13 amino acids. The chain's CDR3 is CSASVQENQPQHF. In DNA form, the CDR3 reads TGCAGTGCTTCGGTACAGGAAAATCAGCCCCAGCATTTT.

This clonotype was detected many times. The CDR3 nucleotides are TGCAGCGCCCCGGGAGGGAGAGCCGGGGAGCTGTTTTTT. Protein product: CSAPGGRAGELFF. V and J are TRBV29-1 and TRBJ2-2; 8 positions match TRBD2. The germline CDR1 and CDR2 sequences are SQVTM and ANQGSEA. V lost 7 bases and J lost 6; bases outside the gene matches: 7. The CDR3 length is 13 residues.

This rearrangement joins TRBV18 to TRBJ1-2; no definite D call. This CDR3 is 14 amino acids long. Germline V gene sequence: CDR1 KGHSH, CDR2 LQKENI. V was pared by 0 bases and J by 2 bases, with 7 bases between. The CDR3 spells CASSPPGSNYGYTF. For the CDR3, the DNA is TGTGCCAGCTCACCACCAGGGAGCAACTATGGCTACACCTTC.

The chain carries TRBV7-2 and TRBJ1-1; D is ambiguous. CDR1 and CDR2 from the germline V gene are SGHTA and FQGNSA. The CDR3 covers 14 residues. Deletions cut 1 base from V and 8 bases from J, with 14 bases between. The CDR3 bases are TGTGCCAGCAGCTTAGGAAGCTGGGGTTCCGAAGCTTTCTTT. As protein: CASSLGSWGSEAFF.

The sample holds one count of this clonotype. The chain links TRBV7-9 to TRBJ2-7, with D tentatively TRBD2 (5 bases). Germline CDR1 reads SEHNR; CDR2 reads FQNEAQ (reference sequence). V shed 4 bases and J shed 6 bases, with 10 bases lying between them. The CDR3 has 12 amino acids. In nucleotides, the CDR3 is TGTGCCAGCAGCTCGGAGGCCGGCGAGCAGTACTTC. Residues: CASSSEAGEQYF. The complete variable domain, with remaining parts taken from reference TRBV7-9 and TRBJ2-7, reads DTGVSQNPRHKITKRGQNVTFRCDPISEHNRLYWYRQTLGQGPEFLTYFQNEAQLEKSRLLSDRFSAERPKGSFSTLEIQRTEQGDSAMYLCASSSEAGEQYFGPGTRLTVT.

This clonotype showed up just a few times. The chain is built from TRBV28 and TRBJ2-1; D not resolved. CDR1 and CDR2 (germline): MDHEN, SYDVKM. The V end was cut by 6 bases, the J end by 12 bases, with 15 bases between. The length of the CDR3 is 12 residues. For the CDR3, the DNA is TGTGCCAGCAGCCTCGTATATACCCCGCAGTTCTTC. As protein: CASSLVYTPQFF.

This chain links TRBV10-3 with TRBJ1-3, with unresolved D. Between the trimmed V and J ends, which lost 0 bases and 2 bases, there was a span of 11 bases. CDR3 length: 16 amino acids. Germline loops: CDR1 ENHRY, CDR2 SYGVKD. This chain's CDR3 is CAISESKGWAGNTIYF. In DNA, the CDR3 is TGTGCCATCAGTGAGTCGAAAGGCTGGGCTGGAAACACCATATATTTT.

This sequence joins TRBV5-1 and TRBJ2-1, with 10 bases lining up with TRBD2. Per the germline V gene, CDR1 is SGHRS and CDR2 is YFSETQ. This CDR3 is 17 amino acids long. V was clipped by 4 bases and J by 0 bases; unmatched bases: 7. The CDR3 sequence is CASSATSGSSSYNEQFF. The DNA for the CDR3 is TGCGCCAGCAGCGCGACTAGCGGGTCGAGCTCCTACAATGAGCAGTTCTTC.

This clonotype has more than one count but fewer than ten. This sequence joins TRBV20-1 and TRBJ1-2; D gene unclear. Germline V gives CDR1 DFQATT, CDR2 SNEGSKA (reference sequence). V was trimmed by 1 base and J by 2 bases, leaving 8 bases between them. This CDR3 region has 13 residues. In DNA form, the CDR3 reads TGCAGTGCTAGAGCGGTTCGGAACTATGGCTACACCTTC. The encoded protein is CSARAVRNYGYTF.